This T cell receptor (beta chain) was captured by sequencing in a study of cytomegalovirus exposure and HLA in healthy donors (dated by TCRdb to about 2017). About the study as a whole: A later analysis indicated that the 100 to 150 validation repertoires were generated on the platform also employed for the approximately 700 repertoires of the first cohort. The study aimed to test whether signatures of past pathogen exposure could be identified by cataloging public T cell receptors. To predict cytomegalovirus infection status, the study combined high-throughput TCR immunosequencing, statistical association of individual TCRs with disease status, and machine learning. A separate validation cohort of about 110 different subjects was used in addition to the 666-subject first cohort.

To note about this clone: It lacks a known antigen. Base qualities are missing; no much larger clone stands one base away.

Library generation was performed with the immunoSEQ multiplex PCR assay. The study's processing was this. To diagnose cytomegalovirus status from the catalog of TCR beta chain sequences, a statistical classification framework was built. TCRdb provides this immuneACCESS table in a form limited to in-frame rearrangements. Some clones are lacking; in checked studies, under half of them reflect an unresolved V gene, and why the rest are absent is not known. That table furnishes V, J and clone size, whereas the DNA furnished D and trimming. For this sample there are more than 75,000 clones; 93% appear just once. Roughly 0.65% of the sample lies in the top ten. The paper as a whole reports these results and caveats: In the study, around 150 TCR beta chains were listed as associated with cytomegalovirus. A later analysis found that TCRs clustered in the first cohort also tended to co-occur in the 130 or so validation repertoires, with more than 90% of cluster scores above 0. While some public TCRs were present in many individuals, most TCR sequences turned up only very rarely across donors. A later analysis had no HLA typing for the validation cohort, so co-occurrence there was scored across all 130 or so repertoires. Cytomegalovirus status was reported to be diagnosed by the classifier with high specificity and sensitivity in both the original and validation cohorts. It was suggested by the authors that the approach could potentially be generalized to other disease states and immunological phenotypes. A few of the identified cytomegalovirus-associated TCR beta chains were confirmed in vitro to be specific for cytomegalovirus antigens.

At the junction V is shortened by 6 bases and J by 0 bases, with 12 bases in between. From a lookup of the germline V gene, CDR1 and CDR2 are SNHLY and FYNNEI. There are 15 amino acids in the CDR3, from cysteine to phenylalanine inclusive. The CDR3 DNA has 45 bases and is translated from base 1. The donors were included in the validation cohort of some 120 subjects, a group kept apart from the roughly 700-subject first cohort. Recombination joined TRBV2 with TRBJ1-3, and TRBD1 may be the D gene, going by 5 matching bases. This TCR was sampled from a man between 18 and 29 years old in good health and CMV-seronegative. What was sequenced was PBMCs. The DNA sequence reads TGTGCCAGCAGGTTAGACAGACGCTCTGGAAACACCATATATTTT. This translates into CASRLDRRSGNTIYF.